This record covers a single T cell receptor (beta chain). Antigen unknown. The data were obtained in a study of shared clonotypes between healthy human individuals. Study outcomes and limitations: Investigators collected only blood, and repertoires in tissues likely differ.

Genomic DNA from each subset was divided evenly over several immunoSEQ plates. The assay was immunoSEQ multiplex PCR, and TCRdb's table has in-frame clones only and misses some. The top ten clones hold around 12% of a sample with some 530,000 clones, around 73% of them seen once. CDR1 SGHTA and CDR2 FQGNSA come from the germline V gene. Trimming removed 4 bases from V and 9 bases from J; junction bases left unmatched: 10. This CDR3 is built from 16 residues. The sample consisted of PBMCs. The clonotype originates from a woman aged 40 to 50 in good health. Some clones in this sample may be carry-over from other donors' samples. V is TRBV7-2 and J is TRBJ1-6, with 9 bases fitting TRBD1. The CDR3 spells CASSSGTGMFGSPLHF. For the CDR3, the DNA is TGTGCCAGCAGCTCCGGGACAGGGATGTTTGGTTCACCCCTCCACTTT.